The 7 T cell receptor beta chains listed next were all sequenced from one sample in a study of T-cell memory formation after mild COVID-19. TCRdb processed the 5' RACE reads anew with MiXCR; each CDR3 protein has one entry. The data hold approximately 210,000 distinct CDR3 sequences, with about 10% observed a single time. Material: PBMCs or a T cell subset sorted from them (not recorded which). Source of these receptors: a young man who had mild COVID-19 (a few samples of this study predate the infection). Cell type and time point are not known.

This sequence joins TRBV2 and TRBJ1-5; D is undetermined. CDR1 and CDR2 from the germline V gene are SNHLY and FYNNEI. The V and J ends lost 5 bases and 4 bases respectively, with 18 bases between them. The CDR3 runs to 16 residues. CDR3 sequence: CASSSNPRGGNQPQHF. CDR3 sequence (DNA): TGTGCCAGCAGTTCGAACCCCCGCGGCGGTAATCAGCCCCAGCATTTT.

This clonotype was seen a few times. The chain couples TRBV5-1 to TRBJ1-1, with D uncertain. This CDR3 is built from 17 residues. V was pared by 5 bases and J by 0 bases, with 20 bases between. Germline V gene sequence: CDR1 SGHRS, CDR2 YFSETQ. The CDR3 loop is CASSLRAGVSMNTEAFF. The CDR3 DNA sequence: TGCGCCAGCAGTTTAAGGGCAGGCGTAAGCATGAACACTGAAGCTTTCTTT.

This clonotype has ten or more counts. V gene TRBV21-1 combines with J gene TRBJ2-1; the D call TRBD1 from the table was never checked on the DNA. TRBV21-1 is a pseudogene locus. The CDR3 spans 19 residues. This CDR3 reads CASTLSGTGTSHSYNEQFF. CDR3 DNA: TGTGCCAGCACCTTAAGTGGGACAGGGACTAGCCATTCCTACAATGAGCAGTTCTTC.

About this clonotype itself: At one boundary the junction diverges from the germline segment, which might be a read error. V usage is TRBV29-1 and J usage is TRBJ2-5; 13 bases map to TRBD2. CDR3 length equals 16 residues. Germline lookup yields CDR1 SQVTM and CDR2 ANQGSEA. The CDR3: CSVEGLAGAFQETQYF. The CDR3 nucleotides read TGCAGCGTCGAAGGACTAGCGGGGGCCTTCCAAGAGACCCAGTACTTC.

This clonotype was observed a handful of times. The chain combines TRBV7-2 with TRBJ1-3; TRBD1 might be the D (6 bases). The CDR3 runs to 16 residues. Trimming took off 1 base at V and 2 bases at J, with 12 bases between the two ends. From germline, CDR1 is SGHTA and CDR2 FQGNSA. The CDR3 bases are TGTGCCAGCAGCTTAGAGGTCAGGGGTACTGGAAACACCATATATTTT. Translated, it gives CASSLEVRGTGNTIYF.

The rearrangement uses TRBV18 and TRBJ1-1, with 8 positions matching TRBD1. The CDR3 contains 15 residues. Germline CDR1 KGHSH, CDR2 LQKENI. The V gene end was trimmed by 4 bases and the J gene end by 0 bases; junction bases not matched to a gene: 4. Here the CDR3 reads CASSRGTGMNTEAFF. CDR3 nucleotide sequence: TGTGCCAGCTCACGAGGGACAGGCATGAACACTGAAGCTTTCTTT. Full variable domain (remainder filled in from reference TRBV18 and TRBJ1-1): NAGVMQNPRHLVRRRGQEARLRCSPMKGHSHVYWYRQLPEEGLKFMVYLQKENIIDESGMPKERFSAEFPKEGPSILRIQQVVRGDSAAYFCASSRGTGMNTEAFFGQGTRLTVV.

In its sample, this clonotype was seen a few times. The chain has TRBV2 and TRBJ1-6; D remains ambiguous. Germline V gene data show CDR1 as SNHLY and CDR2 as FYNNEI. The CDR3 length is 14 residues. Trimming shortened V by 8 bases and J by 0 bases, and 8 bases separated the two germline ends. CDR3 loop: CASGMSSYNSPLHF. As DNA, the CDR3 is TGTGCCAGCGGGATGAGCTCCTATAATTCACCCCTCCACTTT.